The next 18 T cell receptor beta chains were all read from a single sample in a study of T cells in Graves' hyperthyroidism and ophthalmopathy. The source material, RNA transcripts, was used to amplify TCR beta CDR3 regions. HTBI primers were employed in a first-round RT-PCR of the TCR CDR3. TCRdb re-analysed the multiplex PCR reads in MiXCR, keeping a single row per CDR3 protein. The data show roughly 740,000 distinct CDR3 sequences, around 17% seen once. Input material: blood. Receptors originate from a young man with Graves' hyperthyroidism.

This clonotype has just a few counts. The chain combines TRBV20-1 with TRBJ1-5, with D unresolved. In germline, CDR1 is DFQATT, CDR2 SNEGSKA (reference sequence). Trimming removed 3 bases from V and 5 bases from J, with 11 bases in between. CDR3 size: 13 residues. The CDR3 region is CSARRSEHQPQHF. CDR3 DNA sequence: TGCAGTGCTAGGAGAAGTGAACATCAGCCCCAGCATTTT.

The J gene is TRBJ1-1, the V gene TRBV19, with no clear D. This CDR3 is built from 14 residues. CDR1 is LNHDA and CDR2 is SQIVND in the germline V gene (reference sequence). Trimming cost V 11 bases and J 3 bases, with 19 bases left between them. The CDR3, as DNA: TGTGCCGGAAAAGTCAGCCATGAGGACACTGAAGCTTTCTTT. This encodes CAGKVSHEDTEAFF.

The rearrangement uses TRBV20-1 and TRBJ2-6, with 9 bases identical to TRBD1. The ends lost 6 bases at V and 2 bases at J; junction bases unmatched: 8. The CDR3 totals 16 residues. Germline V lookup: CDR1 DFQATT, CDR2 SNEGSKA (reference sequence). The CDR3, as DNA: TGCAGTGCCCGGGTGACAGGGGGAACTGGGGCCAACGTCCTGACTTTC. Its translation is CSARVTGGTGANVLTF.

This clonotype was seen a handful of times. A much larger clonotype is one base distant, so this may be a read error. The rearrangement links TRBV4-2 to TRBJ2-7; TRBD2 aligns across 9 bases. CDR3 length equals 15 residues. Germline V gene data show CDR1 as LGHNA and CDR2 as YNFKEQ. With 4 bases clipped from V and 2 bases from J, the junction kept 6 bases outside the gene matches. CDR3 in DNA: TGTGCCAGCAGCCTTGATAGCGGGAGTACCTACGAGCAGTACTTC. Its translation: CASSLDSGSTYEQYF.

This clonotype was seen a few times. The rearrangement links TRBV20-1 to TRBJ2-7; the match to TRBD2 covers 9 bases. Germline V gene sequence: CDR1 DFQATT, CDR2 SNEGSKA (reference sequence). The CDR3 has 15 residues. The trim removed 5 bases at V and 6 bases at J, leaving 14 bases unmatched. The CDR3 nucleotides are TGCAGTGCTGCCGTCGGGGCTAGCGGGATTGGCGAGCAGTACTTC. Amino acids: CSAAVGASGIGEQYF.

The CDR3 spells CASSIFTSGANVLTF. CDR3 nucleotide sequence: TGTGCCAGCAGCATATTTACCTCTGGGGCCAACGTCCTGACTTTC. The genes are TRBV7-9 and TRBJ2-6, with D unresolved. Germline V CDR1 and CDR2: SEHNR, FQNEAQ (reference sequence). The CDR3 covers 15 residues. V dropped 5 bases and J dropped 0 bases, with 8 bases sitting between them.

This clonotype was counted at least ten times. CDR3 loop: CASSVLSSYNEQFF. The CDR3 DNA sequence: TGTGCCAGCAGTGTTCTGAGCTCCTACAATGAGCAGTTCTTC. The genes are TRBV2 and TRBJ2-1; no definite D call. From germline, CDR1 is SNHLY and CDR2 FYNNEI. The V end was cut by 4 bases, the J end by 0 bases, with 7 bases between. This CDR3 has 14 amino acids.

The chain combines TRBV19 with TRBJ1-5, with D perhaps TRBD1 (6 bases). Germline V gene data show CDR1 as LNHDA and CDR2 as SQIVND (reference sequence). V was trimmed by 2 bases and J by 5 bases, leaving 7 bases between them. This CDR3 has 13 amino acids. The CDR3 sequence: CASSIRTDQPQHF. The DNA of the CDR3 is TGTGCCAGTAGTATAAGGACAGATCAGCCCCAGCATTTT.

The table lists this clonotype with a few counts. The genes are TRBV19 and TRBJ1-5, with TRBD1 identical over 7 bases. CDR3 length equals 14 residues. Per germline, CDR1 LNHDA and CDR2 SQIVND (reference sequence). With V trimmed by 4 bases and J by 7 bases, 7 bases remained unmatched. The CDR3 nucleotides are TGTGCCAGTAGTAAGACAGGGCCCCCCCAGCCCCAGCATTTT. Its protein product is CASSKTGPPQPQHF.

This clonotype was detected ten times or more. J is TRBJ1-5 and V is TRBV20-1; D is undetermined. Trimming took off 0 bases at V and 9 bases at J, with 18 bases between the two ends. This CDR3 has 15 amino acids. Germline values: CDR1 DFQATT, CDR2 SNEGSKA (reference sequence). CDR3 nucleotide sequence: TGCAGTGCTAGAGATAAACGACAAGGCCTCGGGCCCCAGCATTTT. This encodes CSARDKRQGLGPQHF.

This sequence joins TRBV19 and TRBJ2-2, with TRBD2 matching over 7 bases. Germline V lookup: CDR1 LNHDA, CDR2 SQIVND (reference sequence). Losses at the gene ends were 6 bases for V and 0 bases for J; bases not matched to a gene: 4. The CDR3 extends over 15 amino acids. The CDR3 nucleotides read TGTGCCAGTAGGCTACTAGCGTCGAACACCGGGGAGCTGTTTTTT. As protein: CASRLLASNTGELFF.

The chain uses TRBV9 and TRBJ2-1; D not resolved. Germline loops: CDR1 SGDLS, CDR2 YYNGEE. The V and J ends lost 0 bases and 2 bases respectively, with 9 bases between them. This CDR3 region has 15 residues. CDR3 nucleotides: TGTGCCAGCAGCGTAGCTACAGCCGCCTACAATGAGCAGTTCTTC. Amino acids: CASSVATAAYNEQFF. Full variable domain (missing parts from reference TRBV9 and TRBJ2-1): DSGVTQTPKHLITATGQRVTLRCSPRSGDLSVYWYQQSLDQGLQFLIQYYNGEERAKGNILERFSAQQFPDLHSELNLSSLELGDSALYFCASSVATAAYNEQFFGPGTRLTVL.

The V gene is TRBV5-1, the J gene TRBJ2-7, with 11 bases aligning to TRBD1. The germline CDR1 and CDR2 sequences are SGHRS and YFSETQ. The CDR3 runs 15 residues. The trim removed 6 bases at V and 3 bases at J, leaving 8 bases unmatched. The CDR3 protein is CASKNPGQGDYEQYF. In nucleotides, the CDR3 is TGCGCCAGCAAAAACCCGGGACAGGGGGACTACGAGCAGTACTTC.

This clonotype was observed at least ten times. V gene TRBV11-3 combines with J gene TRBJ2-7, with D possibly TRBD2 on 7 matching bases. V lost 1 base and J lost 2, with 12 bases in between. The CDR3 totals 15 residues. Per the germline V gene, CDR1 is SGHNT and CDR2 is YENEEA. The CDR3 DNA is TGTGCCAGCAGCTTAGGCGGGGGCACTGCCTACGAGCAGTACTTC. This codes for CASSLGGGTAYEQYF. Drawing the rest from reference TRBV11-3 and TRBJ2-7, the complete variable domain is EAGVVQSPRYKIIEKKQPVAFWCNPISGHNTLYWYLQNLGQGPELLIRYENEEAVDDSQLPKDRFSAERLKGVDSTLKIQPAELGDSAVYLCASSLGGGTAYEQYFGPGTRLTVT.

This clonotype was recorded at least ten times. The V call is TRBV28, the J call TRBJ1-5, with D maybe TRBD1 (6 bases). Trimming shortened V by 6 bases and J by 2 bases, and 11 bases separated the two germline ends. CDR3 length: 14 residues. Germline V gives CDR1 MDHEN, CDR2 SYDVKM. Here the CDR3 DNA reads TGTGCCAGCAGCCTGGCAGGGGGCAATCAGCCCCAGCATTTT. It encodes CASSLAGGNQPQHF. The entire variable domain, with the rest obtained from reference TRBV28 and TRBJ1-5, is as follows: DVKVTQSSRYLVKRTGEKVFLECVQDMDHENMFWYRQDPGLGLRLIYFSYDVKMKEKGDIPEGYSVSREKKERFSLILESASTNQTSMYLCASSLAGGNQPQHFGDGTRLSIL.

The CDR3 sequence is CASSGDVRLQEQYF. The CDR3, as DNA: TGTGCCAGCTCAGGAGACGTCAGGCTTCAAGAGCAGTACTTC. The chain is built from TRBV18 and TRBJ2-7; D is ambiguous. Per germline, CDR1 KGHSH and CDR2 LQKENI. This CDR3 comprises 14 residues. Trimming left V 5 bases short and J 7 bases short, with 18 bases between. Together with reference TRBV18 and TRBJ2-7, the CDR3 gives the full variable domain: NAGVMQNPRHLVRRRGQEARLRCSPMKGHSHVYWYRQLPEEGLKFMVYLQKENIIDESGMPKERFSAEFPKEGPSILRIQQVVRGDSAAYFCASSGDVRLQEQYFGPGTRLTVT.

There are many counts of this clonotype. The V gene is TRBV28, the J gene TRBJ2-7; TRBD1 might be the D (5 bases). The germline V gene has CDR1 MDHEN and CDR2 SYDVKM. The CDR3 has 14 amino acids. The V end was cut by 2 bases, the J end by 5 bases, with 13 bases between. The CDR3 region is CASSLERGWDEQYF. In nucleotides, the CDR3 is TGTGCCAGCAGTTTAGAAAGGGGTTGGGACGAGCAGTACTTC.

This clonotype showed up many times. The chain is built from TRBV6-6 and TRBJ2-3; 9 bases line up with TRBD1. Germline CDR1 and CDR2: MNHNY and SVGAGI (reference sequence). Trimming took 2 bases from V and 2 from J; bases not matched to a gene: 2. The CDR3 extends over 15 amino acids. CDR3 in amino acids: CASSYTGGPTDTQYF. CDR3 DNA: TGTGCCAGCAGTTACACAGGGGGCCCCACAGATACGCAGTATTTT.